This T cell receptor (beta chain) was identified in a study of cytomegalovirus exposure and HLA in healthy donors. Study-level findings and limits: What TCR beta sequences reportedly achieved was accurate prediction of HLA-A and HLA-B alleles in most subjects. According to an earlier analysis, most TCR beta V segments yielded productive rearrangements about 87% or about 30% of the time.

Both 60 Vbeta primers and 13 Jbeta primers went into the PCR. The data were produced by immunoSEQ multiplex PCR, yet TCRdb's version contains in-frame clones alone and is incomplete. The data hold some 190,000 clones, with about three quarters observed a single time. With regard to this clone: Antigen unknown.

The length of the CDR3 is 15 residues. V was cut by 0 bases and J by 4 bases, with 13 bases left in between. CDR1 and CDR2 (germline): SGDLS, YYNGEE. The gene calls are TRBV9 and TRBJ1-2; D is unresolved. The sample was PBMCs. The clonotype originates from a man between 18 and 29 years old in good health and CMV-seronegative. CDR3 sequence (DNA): TGTGCCAGCAGCGTAGCTCCAGATCCTCTCTATGGCTACACCTTC. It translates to CASSVAPDPLYGYTF.